This T cell receptor (beta chain) is drawn from a study of T cells in Graves' hyperthyroidism and ophthalmopathy. Study outcomes and limitations: In blood, most of the thyroid clonotypes expanded above 0.001 were also present.

No progression to ophthalmopathy during 18 months of follow-up defined stable disease. A roughly 9.3 ml volume of fresh peripheral blood provided the PBMCs. Amplified TCR beta CDR3 regions came from RNA transcripts. TCR CDR3 underwent first-round RT-PCR with the HTBI primer set. Via MiXCR, TCRdb re-called the multiplex PCR reads, giving one row per CDR3 protein. The data show hundreds of thousands of distinct CDR3 sequences, 14% seen once. The sample holds many counts of this clonotype. What it recognizes is unknown. Per the germline V gene, CDR1 is MNHEY and CDR2 is SVGAGI. The length of the CDR3 is 18 residues. V lost 0 bases to trimming and J lost 4 bases; unmatched junction nucleotides: 14.

This chain links TRBV6-5 with TRBJ2-7, with 8 bases aligning to TRBD2. The sequencing input was blood. The sequence was obtained from a woman aged 18-35 years with Graves' hyperthyroidism. The CDR3 DNA follows: TGTGCCAGCAGTTACTCGTATGGGCAACAGGGACTAGTTTACGAGCAGTACTTC. Residues: CASSYSYGQQGLVYEQYF.